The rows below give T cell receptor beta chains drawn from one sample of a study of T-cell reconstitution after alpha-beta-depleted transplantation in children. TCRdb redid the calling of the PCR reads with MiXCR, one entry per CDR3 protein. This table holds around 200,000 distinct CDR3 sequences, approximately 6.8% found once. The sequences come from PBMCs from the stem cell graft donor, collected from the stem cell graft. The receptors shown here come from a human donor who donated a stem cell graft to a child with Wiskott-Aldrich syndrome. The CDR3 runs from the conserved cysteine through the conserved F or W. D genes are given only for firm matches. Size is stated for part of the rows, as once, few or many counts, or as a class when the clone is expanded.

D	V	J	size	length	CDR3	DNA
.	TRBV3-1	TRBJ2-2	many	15	CASSQDPFNTGELFF	TGTGCCAGCAGCCAAGATCCCTTTAACACCGGGGAGCTGTTTTTT
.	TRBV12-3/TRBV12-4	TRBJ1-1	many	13	CASSLLEYTEAFF	TGTGCCAGCAGTTTATTGGAGTACACTGAAGCTTTCTTT
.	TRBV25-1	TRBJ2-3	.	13	CASSDRVEDTQYF	TGTGCCAGCAGTGACCGGGTGGAAGATACGCAGTATTTT
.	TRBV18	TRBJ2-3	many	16	CASSKQGSTSTDTQYF	TGTGCCAGCTCGAAACAGGGAAGCACTAGCACAGATACGCAGTATTTT
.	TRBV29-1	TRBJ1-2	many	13	CSVERAAGYGYTF	TGCAGCGTTGAAAGGGCAGCTGGATATGGCTACACCTTC
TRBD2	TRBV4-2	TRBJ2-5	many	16	CASSQSSGGLQETQYF	TGTGCCAGCAGCCAATCTAGCGGGGGGCTTCAAGAGACCCAGTACTTC
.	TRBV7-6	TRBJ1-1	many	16	CASSSKPTEGFTEAFF	TGTGCCAGCAGCTCAAAACCGACGGAAGGATTCACTGAAGCTTTCTTT
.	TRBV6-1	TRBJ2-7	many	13	CASMARGVTEQYF	TGTGCCAGCATGGCCAGGGGGGTTACCGAGCAGTACTTC
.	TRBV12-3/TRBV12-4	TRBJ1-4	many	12	CASSLDREKLFF	TGTGCCAGCAGTTTGGACAGAGAAAAACTGTTTTTT
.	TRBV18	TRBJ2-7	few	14	CASSPPSGREDQYF	TGTGCCAGCTCACCACCGTCGGGCAGGGAGGATCAGTACTTC
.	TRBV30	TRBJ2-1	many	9	CAGGEGLVF	TGTGCCGGAGGGGAAGGGTTAGTTTTC
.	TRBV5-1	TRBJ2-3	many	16	CASNVMGLISTDTQYF	TGCGCCAGCAACGTGATGGGCCTGATTAGCACAGATACGCAGTATTTT
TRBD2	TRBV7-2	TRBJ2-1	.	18	CASSLARLAGALMDEQFF	TGTGCCAGCAGCTTAGCGCGGCTAGCGGGGGCACTAATGGATGAGCAGTTCTTC
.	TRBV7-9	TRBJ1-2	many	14	CASSSSDENYGYTF	TGTGCCAGCAGCTCTTCGGACGAAAACTATGGCTACACCTTC
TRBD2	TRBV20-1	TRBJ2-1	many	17	CSARDMASGRVAGEQFF	TGCAGTGCTAGAGATATGGCTAGCGGGAGGGTGGCAGGTGAGCAGTTCTTC
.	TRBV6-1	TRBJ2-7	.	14	CASSKKQGNYEQYF	TGTGCCAGCAGTAAAAAACAGGGTAATTACGAGCAGTACTTC
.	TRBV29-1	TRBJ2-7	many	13	CSVEGTGRGEQYF	TGCAGCGTTGAAGGCACAGGGAGGGGCGAGCAGTACTTC
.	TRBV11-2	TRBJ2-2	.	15	CASSYGQSNTGELFF	TGTGCCAGCAGCTACGGACAATCCAACACCGGGGAGCTGTTTTTT
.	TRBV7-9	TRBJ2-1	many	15	CASSQGSSSYNEQFF	TGTGCCAGCAGCCAGGGTTCGAGCTCCTACAATGAGCAGTTCTTC
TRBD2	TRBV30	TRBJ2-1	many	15	CAWRTGTSRYNEQFF	TGTGCCTGGAGAACCGGGACTAGTCGATACAATGAGCAGTTCTTC
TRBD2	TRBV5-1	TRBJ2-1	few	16	CASSRLSGGSYNEQFF	TGCGCCAGCAGCCGTTTAAGCGGGGGCTCCTACAATGAGCAGTTCTTC
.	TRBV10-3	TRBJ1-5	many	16	CAISEGHGYSNQPQHF	TGTGCCATCAGTGAGGGACATGGATATAGCAATCAGCCCCAGCATTTT
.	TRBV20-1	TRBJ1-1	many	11	CSATGVVSAFF	TGCAGTGCTACAGGGGTGGTTAGCGCTTTCTTT
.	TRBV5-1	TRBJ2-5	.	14	CASSLWDPGETQYF	TGCGCCAGCAGCTTGTGGGATCCGGGAGAGACCCAGTACTTC
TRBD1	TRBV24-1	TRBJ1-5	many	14	CATKGQGVNQPQHF	TGTGCCACCAAGGGACAGGGAGTGAATCAGCCCCAGCATTTT
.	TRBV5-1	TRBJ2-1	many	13	CASSTDPAGEQFF	TGCGCCAGCAGCACGGACCCGGCCGGTGAGCAGTTCTTC
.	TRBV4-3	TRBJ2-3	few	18	CASSQEMGAAGMADTQYF	TGCGCCAGCAGCCAAGAAATGGGGGCGGCAGGGATGGCAGATACGCAGTATTTT
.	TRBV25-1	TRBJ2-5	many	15	CASSEGGAQGETQYF	TGTGCCAGCAGTGAGGGCGGGGCCCAGGGGGAGACCCAGTACTTC
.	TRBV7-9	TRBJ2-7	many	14	CASSSKLDSYEQYF	TGTGCCAGCAGCTCCAAGCTGGACTCCTACGAGCAGTACTTC
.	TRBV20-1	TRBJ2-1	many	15	CSARESRTPLNEQFF	TGCAGTGCTAGAGAAAGCAGGACCCCTCTCAATGAGCAGTTCTTC
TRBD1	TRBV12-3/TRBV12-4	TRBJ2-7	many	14	CASSSRDSIYEQYF	TGTGCCAGCAGTTCACGGGACAGTATCTACGAGCAGTACTTC
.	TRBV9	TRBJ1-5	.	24	CASRLRLIGAGLPRSPYSNQPQHF	TGTGCCAGCAGACTCCGATTGATCGGGGCAGGGCTCCCAAGATCCCCCTATAGCAATCAGCCCCAGCATTTT
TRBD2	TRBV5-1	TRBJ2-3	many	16	CASGAKTSGRGDTQYF	TGCGCCAGCGGGGCGAAGACTAGCGGGAGAGGAGATACGCAGTATTTT
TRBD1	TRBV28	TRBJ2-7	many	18	CASSLYLGGTGGSDEQYF	TGTGCCAGCAGTTTATATCTCGGGGGGACAGGGGGCTCGGACGAGCAGTACTTC
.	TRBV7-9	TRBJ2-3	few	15	CASSFKDGATDTQYF	TGTGCCAGCAGCTTTAAGGATGGGGCTACAGATACGCAGTATTTT
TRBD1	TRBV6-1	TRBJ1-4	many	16	CASSEATGQGREKLFF	TGTGCCAGCAGTGAAGCAACGGGACAGGGCCGTGAAAAACTGTTTTTT
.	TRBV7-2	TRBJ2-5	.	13	CASSLSIGETQYF	TGTGCCAGCAGCTTATCTATAGGAGAGACCCAGTACTTC
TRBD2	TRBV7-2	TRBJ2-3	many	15	CASSFLAGLTDTQYF	TGTGCCAGCAGCTTCCTAGCGGGGCTCACAGATACGCAGTATTTT
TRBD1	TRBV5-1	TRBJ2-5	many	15	CASSPGGQSQETQYF	TGCGCCAGCAGTCCTGGGGGACAGAGCCAAGAGACCCAGTACTTC
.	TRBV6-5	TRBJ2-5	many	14	CASSSPPRQETQYF	TGTGCCAGCAGTTCTCCTCCGAGGCAAGAGACCCAGTACTTC
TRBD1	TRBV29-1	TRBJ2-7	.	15	CSVLRRQGSSYEQYF	TGCAGCGTTTTGAGAAGACAGGGCAGCTCCTACGAGCAGTACTTC
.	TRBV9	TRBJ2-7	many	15	CASSVGAGLSYEQYF	TGTGCCAGCAGCGTAGGGGCGGGACTCTCCTACGAGCAGTACTTC
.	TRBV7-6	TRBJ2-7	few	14	CASSLLTSSYEQYF	TGTGCCAGCAGCTTATTGACTAGCTCCTACGAGCAGTACTTC